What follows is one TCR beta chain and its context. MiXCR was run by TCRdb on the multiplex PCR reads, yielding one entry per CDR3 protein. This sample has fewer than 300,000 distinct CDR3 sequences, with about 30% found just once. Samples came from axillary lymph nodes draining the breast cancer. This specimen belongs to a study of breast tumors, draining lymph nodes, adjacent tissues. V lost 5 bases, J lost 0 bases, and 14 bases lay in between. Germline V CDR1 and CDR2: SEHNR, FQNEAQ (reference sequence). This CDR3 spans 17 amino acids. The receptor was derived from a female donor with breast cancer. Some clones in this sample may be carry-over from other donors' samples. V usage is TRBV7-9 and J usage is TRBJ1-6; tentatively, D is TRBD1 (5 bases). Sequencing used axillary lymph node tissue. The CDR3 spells CASSLGTFSSYNSPLHF. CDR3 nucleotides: TGTGCCAGCAGCCTTGGGACTTTCAGCTCCTATAATTCACCCCTCCACTTT.